This record covers a single T cell receptor beta chain. V shed 1 base and J shed 3 bases, with 6 bases lying between them. The CDR3 consists of 13 residues. The germline V gene encodes CDR1 MNHNY and CDR2 SVGAGI (reference sequence). These data belong to a study of cytomegalovirus exposure and HLA in healthy donors. Study information: Sequencing of 150 million to 200 million T cells in an earlier analysis found more than 100 million unique TCR beta sequences.

The study ran its PCR with 60 Vbeta and 13 Jbeta primers. Sequencing used immunoSEQ multiplex PCR; TCRdb keeps in-frame clones, though not all of them. In the table there are roughly 230,000 clones, roughly 81% of which are singletons. Material for sequencing was PBMCs. The gene calls are TRBV6-6 and TRBJ2-5; D uncertain. This TCR was recovered from a girl aged 2-9 years in good health and CMV-seronegative. CDR3 coding DNA: TGTGCCAGCAGTTACTTCCAGGAAGAGACCCAGTACTTC. Protein sequence: CASSYFQEETQYF.